A selection of T cell receptor beta chains follows, all from one sample in a study of shared clonotypes between healthy human individuals. Some clones are missing from TCRdb's copy, which holds only in-frame ones; the method was immunoSEQ multiplex PCR. The sample contains about 180,000 clones, over 80% of which appear only once. The specimen sequenced was naive CD4+ T cells sorted from blood. These receptors were obtained from a woman aged 25-40 years in good health. Each CDR3 is given with its conserved first and last residue. A D gene is named only where the DNA matches it firmly. Only some rows state a clone size, as once, few, many or a class for expanded clones.

abundance: .; j_gene: TRBJ2-5; v_gene: TRBV5-1; d_gene: .; CDR3nt: TGCGCCAGCAAACGGATGACCCTGAACCAAGAGACCCAGTACTTC; CDR3aa: CASKRMTLNQETQYF
abundance: .; j_gene: TRBJ2-7; v_gene: TRBV28; d_gene: TRBD1; CDR3nt: TGTGCCAGCAGTCCACACAGGGGGCCCTACGAGCAGTACTTC; CDR3aa: CASSPHRGPYEQYF
abundance: .; j_gene: TRBJ2-2; v_gene: TRBV7-9; d_gene: .; CDR3nt: TGTGCCAGCAGCCCGGGGGGGACAGTCACCGGGGAGCTGTTTTTT; CDR3aa: CASSPGGTVTGELFF
abundance: .; j_gene: TRBJ2-3; v_gene: TRBV27; d_gene: .; CDR3nt: TGTGCCAGCAGTTTAGGGGGACTCCCTACTACAGATACGCAGTATTTT; CDR3aa: CASSLGGLPTTDTQYF
abundance: .; j_gene: TRBJ2-7; v_gene: TRBV27; d_gene: TRBD1; CDR3nt: TGTGCCACAGCCCCGGGACAGGGCTACGAGCAGTACTTC; CDR3aa: CATAPGQGYEQYF
abundance: .; j_gene: TRBJ2-7; v_gene: TRBV5-4; d_gene: TRBD1; CDR3nt: TGTGCCAGCAGCGTCCTGGGACAGGGCGAGCAGTACTTC; CDR3aa: CASSVLGQGEQYF
abundance: .; j_gene: TRBJ1-4; v_gene: TRBV4-2; d_gene: TRBD1; CDR3nt: TGTGCCAGCAGCCAAGATCGAGGGACAGGGGTAATTGAAAAACTGTTTTTT; CDR3aa: CASSQDRGTGVIEKLFF
abundance: .; j_gene: TRBJ2-2; v_gene: TRBV5-1; d_gene: TRBD2; CDR3nt: TGCGCCAGCAGCCGTAGACTAGCCGAAGGGGAGCTGTTTTTT; CDR3aa: CASSRRLAEGELFF
abundance: .; j_gene: TRBJ1-2; v_gene: TRBV7-9; d_gene: .; CDR3nt: TGTGCCAGCAGCTTAAGGGGAGGAGATGGCTACACCTTC; CDR3aa: CASSLRGGDGYTF
abundance: .; j_gene: TRBJ2-7; v_gene: TRBV28; d_gene: .; CDR3nt: TGTGCCAGCAGTTTTCAGGGGGGCCGGTACGAGCAGTACTTC; CDR3aa: CASSFQGGRYEQYF
abundance: .; j_gene: TRBJ2-2; v_gene: TRBV7-9; d_gene: TRBD1; CDR3nt: TGTGCCAGCAGAATTGGACAGGGGGCAGGCACCGGGGAGCTGTTTTTT; CDR3aa: CASRIGQGAGTGELFF
abundance: .; j_gene: TRBJ2-3; v_gene: TRBV18; d_gene: .; CDR3nt: TGTGCCAGCTCACCTTCGGGCACAGATACGCAGTATTTT; CDR3aa: CASSPSGTDTQYF
abundance: .; j_gene: TRBJ2-1; v_gene: TRBV28; d_gene: .; CDR3nt: TGTGCCAGCAGTTCTGACCTACCGCAGAAGGAGCAGTTCTTC; CDR3aa: CASSSDLPQKEQFF
abundance: .; j_gene: TRBJ2-7; v_gene: TRBV28; d_gene: TRBD1; CDR3nt: TGTGCCAGCAGCCCCGGGACAGACGAATCCTACGAGCAGTACTTC; CDR3aa: CASSPGTDESYEQYF
abundance: .; j_gene: TRBJ2-3; v_gene: TRBV5-1; d_gene: TRBD2; CDR3nt: TGCGCCAGCAGCCCGGGACTAGCGCAAACTAGCACAGATACGCAGTATTTT; CDR3aa: CASSPGLAQTSTDTQYF
abundance: .; j_gene: TRBJ1-1; v_gene: TRBV10-3; d_gene: .; CDR3nt: TGTGCCATCAGTGCCGACGGCGGTACTGAAGCTTTCTTT; CDR3aa: CAISADGGTEAFF
abundance: few; j_gene: TRBJ1-2; v_gene: TRBV18; d_gene: .; CDR3nt: TGTGCCAGCTCACCACCGCCCGGAGCTAACTATGGCTACACCTTC; CDR3aa: CASSPPPGANYGYTF
abundance: once; j_gene: TRBJ1-3; v_gene: TRBV6-1; d_gene: .; CDR3nt: TGTGCCAGCAGTGGACAGCTCTCTGGAAACACCATATATTTT; CDR3aa: CASSGQLSGNTIYF
abundance: .; j_gene: TRBJ1-3; v_gene: TRBV15; d_gene: .; CDR3nt: TGTGCCACCAGCAGAGAAGCCTCAGGAAACACCATATATTTT; CDR3aa: CATSREASGNTIYF
abundance: once; j_gene: TRBJ2-6; v_gene: TRBV15; d_gene: .; CDR3nt: TGTGCCACCAGCGATGGGGTAACTCTAGGGCTCGGGGCCAACGTCCTGACTTTC; CDR3aa: CATSDGVTLGLGANVLTF
abundance: .; j_gene: TRBJ2-2; v_gene: TRBV9; d_gene: TRBD2; CDR3nt: TGTGCCAGCAGCTGGGGACTAGCGGGAGCCGGGGAGCTGTTTTTT; CDR3aa: CASSWGLAGAGELFF
abundance: .; j_gene: TRBJ1-6; v_gene: TRBV5-1; d_gene: TRBD1; CDR3nt: TGCGCCAGCAGCTTGGGCAGGGGGTATTCACCCCTCCACTTT; CDR3aa: CASSLGRGYSPLHF
abundance: few; j_gene: TRBJ1-3; v_gene: TRBV6-6; d_gene: .; CDR3nt: TGTGCCAGCAGTTACGCCACCTCAGTCGACACCATATATTTT; CDR3aa: CASSYATSVDTIYF
abundance: .; j_gene: TRBJ2-1; v_gene: TRBV5-1; d_gene: .; CDR3nt: TGCGCCAGCAGCTTGGAACACAAATACAATGAGCAGTTCTTC; CDR3aa: CASSLEHKYNEQFF
abundance: .; j_gene: TRBJ2-7; v_gene: TRBV6-1; d_gene: .; CDR3nt: TGTGCCAGCAGTGAAGTTGGGGGGCCCCGCTCCTACGAGCAGTACTTC; CDR3aa: CASSEVGGPRSYEQYF
abundance: .; j_gene: TRBJ1-2; v_gene: TRBV28; d_gene: .; CDR3nt: TGTGCCAGCAGTCAAACATCTAGAGGTGGCTACACCTTC; CDR3aa: CASSQTSRGGYTF
abundance: .; j_gene: TRBJ2-7; v_gene: TRBV28; d_gene: .; CDR3nt: TGTGCCAGCAGTACAGAGGACTACGAGCAGTACTTC; CDR3aa: CASSTEDYEQYF
abundance: .; j_gene: TRBJ1-2; v_gene: TRBV29-1; d_gene: TRBD1; CDR3nt: TGCAGCGTTAAAGACAGGGGCAGTTATGGCTACACCTTC; CDR3aa: CSVKDRGSYGYTF
abundance: .; j_gene: TRBJ2-7; v_gene: TRBV19; d_gene: TRBD2; CDR3nt: TGTGCCAGTAGTAAAGGGTCTAGCGGGGACTACGAGCAGTACTTC; CDR3aa: CASSKGSSGDYEQYF
abundance: .; j_gene: TRBJ1-1; v_gene: TRBV5-4; d_gene: .; CDR3nt: TGTGCCAGCAGCTTGCGGGGAGTTGGCGCTGAAGCTTTCTTT; CDR3aa: CASSLRGVGAEAFF
abundance: .; j_gene: TRBJ2-7; v_gene: TRBV20-1; d_gene: .; CDR3nt: TGCAGTGCAGCAAGGGACTACGAGCAGTACTTC; CDR3aa: CSAARDYEQYF
abundance: .; j_gene: TRBJ2-1; v_gene: TRBV7-9; d_gene: .; CDR3nt: TGTGCCAGCAGCTCCTCCCCCTTGACGCAGTTCTTC; CDR3aa: CASSSSPLTQFF
abundance: .; j_gene: TRBJ2-7; v_gene: TRBV11-2; d_gene: .; CDR3nt: TGTGCCAGCAGATACGGGACAGCGGGCTCCTACGAGCAGTACTTC; CDR3aa: CASRYGTAGSYEQYF
abundance: .; j_gene: TRBJ2-7; v_gene: TRBV19; d_gene: TRBD2; CDR3nt: TGTGCCAGTAGTATTGGTGCGGGGGGGATCTACGAGCAGTACTTC; CDR3aa: CASSIGAGGIYEQYF
abundance: .; j_gene: TRBJ2-2; v_gene: TRBV5-1; d_gene: TRBD1; CDR3nt: TGCGCCAGCAGCCTTTGGGACAGACAGAACACCGGGGAGCTGTTTTTT; CDR3aa: CASSLWDRQNTGELFF
abundance: .; j_gene: TRBJ1-6; v_gene: TRBV2; d_gene: TRBD1; CDR3nt: TGTGCCAGCAGGGGACAGTTTCTGTCACCCCTCCACTTT; CDR3aa: CASRGQFLSPLHF
abundance: .; j_gene: TRBJ1-4; v_gene: TRBV2; d_gene: TRBD1; CDR3nt: TGTGCCAGCAGCGGACAGGTGGGGGAAAAACTGTTTTTT; CDR3aa: CASSGQVGEKLFF
abundance: .; j_gene: TRBJ2-1; v_gene: TRBV19; d_gene: .; CDR3nt: TGTGCCACGCGAGGGGGGCCCTACAATGAGCAGTTCTTC; CDR3aa: CATRGGPYNEQFF
abundance: .; j_gene: TRBJ2-3; v_gene: TRBV28; d_gene: .; CDR3nt: TGTGCCAGCAGTTTCTTAGGGGATACGCAGTATTTT; CDR3aa: CASSFLGDTQYF
abundance: .; j_gene: TRBJ2-3; v_gene: TRBV10-1; d_gene: TRBD1; CDR3nt: TGCGCCAGCAGTGCTAAACAGGGGTGGGATACGCAGTATTTT; CDR3aa: CASSAKQGWDTQYF
abundance: .; j_gene: TRBJ2-7; v_gene: TRBV6-6; d_gene: TRBD2; CDR3nt: TGTGCCAGCTCGCTAGCGGGAGGCAGCTCCTACGAGCAGTACTTC; CDR3aa: CASSLAGGSSYEQYF
abundance: .; j_gene: TRBJ2-7; v_gene: TRBV19; d_gene: TRBD1; CDR3nt: TGTGCCAGTAGTGACAGGGGGAGCCCCTACGAGCAGTACTTC; CDR3aa: CASSDRGSPYEQYF
abundance: .; j_gene: TRBJ1-4; v_gene: TRBV19; d_gene: TRBD1; CDR3nt: TGTGCCAGTAGTACAGACAGGGACTTCAATGAAAAACTGTTTTTT; CDR3aa: CASSTDRDFNEKLFF
abundance: .; j_gene: TRBJ2-7; v_gene: TRBV18; d_gene: .; CDR3nt: TGTGCCAGCTCACCCCAGGGCGAGCAGTACTTC; CDR3aa: CASSPQGEQYF
abundance: .; j_gene: TRBJ2-1; v_gene: TRBV18; d_gene: TRBD2; CDR3nt: TGTGCCAGCTCACGGGCGGGAGGGCACAATGAGCAGTTCTTC; CDR3aa: CASSRAGGHNEQFF
abundance: .; j_gene: TRBJ2-3; v_gene: TRBV5-4; d_gene: .; CDR3nt: TGTGCCAGCGGAAACGGCACAGATACGCAGTATTTT; CDR3aa: CASGNGTDTQYF
abundance: once; j_gene: TRBJ2-7; v_gene: TRBV5-8; d_gene: .; CDR3nt: TGTGCCAGCAGCTTGGGCCGGGTCCGCTGGACCTACGAGCAGTACTTC; CDR3aa: CASSLGRVRWTYEQYF
abundance: .; j_gene: TRBJ2-7; v_gene: TRBV11-3; d_gene: .; CDR3nt: TGTGCCAGCGCGCCCCACGAGCAGTACTTC; CDR3aa: CASAPHEQYF
abundance: few; j_gene: TRBJ2-7; v_gene: TRBV4-2; d_gene: TRBD1; CDR3nt: TGTGCCAGCAGCCAGGGACAGGGGATCGTCGAGCAGTACTTC; CDR3aa: CASSQGQGIVEQYF
abundance: .; j_gene: TRBJ2-5; v_gene: TRBV5-4; d_gene: .; CDR3nt: TGTGCCAGCAGCTTGGGGGACCTAGACAAGACCCAGTACTTC; CDR3aa: CASSLGDLDKTQYF